This T cell receptor beta chain was sequenced during a study of T cell changes during pregnancy in multiple sclerosis. Generated by immunoSEQ multiplex PCR, the TCRdb table keeps only in-frame clones and is missing some. The profile shows over 55,000 clones, roughly 88% of them singletons. CDR1 is SGHAT and CDR2 is FQNNGV in the germline V gene. The CDR3 has 13 amino acids. Trimming took off 10 bases at V and 7 bases at J, with 20 bases between the two ends. The sequence came from a female donor in good health, enrolled as a control in a pregnancy study. The specimen comprised peripheral blood, sampled after pregnancy. The chain couples TRBV11-2 to TRBJ2-7; possible D gene TRBD2, 5 bases. CDR3 nucleotide sequence: TGTGCCACCAACCCGCGGAGAGGGCTAGAGCAGTACTTC. It yields the protein CATNPRRGLEQYF. The complete variable domain, with remaining parts taken from reference TRBV11-2 and TRBJ2-7, reads EAGVAQSPRYKIIEKRQSVAFWCNPISGHATLYWYQQILGQGPKLLIQFQNNGVVDDSQLPKDRFSAERLKGVDSTLKIQPAKLEDSAVYLCATNPRRGLEQYFGPGTRLTVT.